Below are 32 T cell receptor beta chains sequenced from a single sample in a study of identical twins. MiXCR was run by TCRdb on the 5' RACE reads, yielding one entry per CDR3 protein. The table shows about 530,000 distinct CDR3 sequences, with approximately 20% occurring only once. These data were also reused for a study on yellow fever vaccine responses in identical twins.

Source material: CD4+ T cells sorted from blood. Source of these receptors: a woman aged 18 to 35 in good health.

This clonotype was observed a few times. The chain links TRBV27 to TRBJ2-1; TRBD2 is a possible D gene (5 bases). V lost 3 bases, J lost 7 bases, and 10 bases lay in between. Germline V gene data show CDR1 as MNHEY and CDR2 as SMNVEV (reference sequence). The CDR3 runs 13 residues. This CDR3 reads CASSFSGGNEQFF. The CDR3 bases are TGTGCCAGCAGTTTTTCGGGCGGGAATGAGCAGTTCTTC.

This chain links TRBV20-1 with TRBJ2-1; 11 bases fit TRBD2. This CDR3 is 15 amino acids long. Germline V CDR1 and CDR2: DFQATT, SNEGSKA (reference sequence). Trimming cost V 5 bases and J 6 bases; bases outside gene matches: 9. CDR3 DNA: TGCAGTGCTGCGGCCGGGACTAGCGGACTCAATGAGCAGTTCTTC. Its translation is CSAAAGTSGLNEQFF.

V usage is TRBV4-1 and J usage is TRBJ2-2; 7 nucleotides agree with TRBD1. The ends lost 1 base at V and 4 bases at J; junction bases unmatched: 6. CDR1 MGHRA and CDR2 YSYEKL come from the germline V gene. The CDR3 covers 16 residues. The CDR3 is CASSQVQGSSTGELFF. The CDR3 DNA reads as TGCGCCAGCAGCCAAGTACAGGGGTCGAGCACCGGGGAGCTGTTTTTT.

The sample holds a few counts of this clonotype. The V gene is TRBV5-5, the J gene TRBJ1-1, with D possibly matching TRBD1 (6 bases). The CDR3 runs 15 residues. Trimming stripped 0 bases from V and 4 bases from J, with 13 bases between. CDR1 SGHKS and CDR2 YYEKEE come from the germline V gene (reference sequence). The CDR3, as DNA: TGTGCCAGCAGCTTGGGGCCCACAGGGCTCACTGAAGCTTTCTTT. Its translation: CASSLGPTGLTEAFF.

In its sample, this clonotype was seen many times. The rearrangement uses TRBV5-1 and TRBJ2-1, with 11 bases matching TRBD2. This CDR3 has 16 amino acids. The trim removed 3 bases at V and 7 bases at J, leaving 9 bases unmatched. The V gene's germline CDR1 is SGHRS and CDR2 YFSETQ. The CDR3 region has the DNA TGCGCCAGCAGCTCGTCGGCTACTAGCGGGAGTAATGAGCAGTTCTTC. Its translation: CASSSSATSGSNEQFF.

The chain uses TRBV11-2 and TRBJ2-1; 8 bases match TRBD2. This CDR3 has 16 amino acids. Trimming at V came to 0 bases and at J to 7 bases, leaving 8 bases not matched to a gene. The germline gives CDR1 SGHAT, CDR2 FQNNGV. The CDR3 protein is CASSLDRRGASNEQFF. CDR3 DNA sequence: TGTGCCAGCAGCTTAGATCGGCGGGGGGCTTCTAATGAGCAGTTCTTC.

There are many counts of this clonotype. This chain uses TRBV12-3 or TRBV12-4 with TRBJ2-7; the D gene is possibly TRBD1 (6 bases). CDR3 length: 16 residues. With 5 bases removed from V and 3 bases from J, the gap between germline ends came to 20 bases. CDR3 DNA sequence: TGTGCCAGCAGTCTGGGGCCCCTTGGGGGCGTCTACGAGCAGTACGTC. Translating it yields CASSLGPLGGVYEQYV.

V and J are TRBV5-1 and TRBJ2-7; the match to TRBD2 covers 10 bases. Germline V gives CDR1 SGHRS, CDR2 YFSETQ. This CDR3 has 14 amino acids. The J segment lost 5 bases and the V segment lost 1 base, leaving 3 bases of the junction unmatched. DNA of the CDR3: TGCGCCAGCAGCTTGCTAGCGGGGGACGACGAGCAGTACTTC. Protein product: CASSLLAGDDEQYF.

This clonotype appeared a few times. The CDR3: CSARDSRQQETQYF. The CDR3, as DNA: TGCAGTGCTAGAGATAGCCGACAGCAAGAGACCCAGTACTTC. The J gene is TRBJ2-5, the V gene TRBV20-1; D perhaps matches TRBD1 (5 bases). Germline lookup yields CDR1 DFQATT and CDR2 SNEGSKA (reference sequence). Trimming removed 0 bases from V and 2 bases from J, with 10 bases in between. The CDR3 covers 14 residues.

The chain combines TRBV3-1 with TRBJ2-7; 7 bases agree with TRBD1. Losses at the gene ends were 6 bases for V and 3 bases for J; bases not matched to a gene: 14. This CDR3 has 16 amino acids. Germline CDR1 is LGHDT and CDR2 is YNNKEL (reference sequence). Written as DNA, the CDR3 is TGTGCCAGCAGGAAAGACAGGGCACCTGATTACTACGAGCAGTACGTC. This encodes CASRKDRAPDYYEQYV.

This clonotype was picked up a small number of times. The V call is TRBV20-1, the J call TRBJ2-7, with D unclear. CDR3 length: 11 residues. Germline values: CDR1 DFQATT, CDR2 SNEGSKA (reference sequence). The V end lost 6 bases, the J end lost 5 bases, and 11 bases lay between the germline ends. DNA for the CDR3: TGCAGTGCCCTGCGCACCCACGAGCAGTACTTC. It specifies CSALRTHEQYF.

This clonotype has more than one count but fewer than ten. The chain has TRBV3-1 and TRBJ2-2; 9 positions match TRBD1. This CDR3 is 15 amino acids long. Trimming cost V 5 bases and J 4 bases; bases outside gene matches: 5. The germline gives CDR1 LGHDT, CDR2 YNNKEL (reference sequence). This CDR3 is CASSEPTGGTGELFF. The CDR3 nucleotides are TGTGCCAGCAGCGAACCGACAGGGGGCACCGGGGAGCTGTTTTTT.

This clonotype was seen a few times. The chain recombines TRBV18 with TRBJ2-5; no clear D gene. Trimming took off 3 bases at V and 3 bases at J, with 5 bases between the two ends. CDR1 KGHSH and CDR2 LQKENI come from the germline V gene. The length of the CDR3 is 12 residues. CDR3 nucleotide sequence: TGTGCCAGCTCACCGATAAAAGAGACCCAGTACTTC. It specifies CASSPIKETQYF.

This chain uses TRBV20-1 with TRBJ2-7; TRBD1 or TRBD2 may be the D gene (5 bases each). The CDR3 spans 15 residues. Between the trimmed V and J ends, which lost 0 bases and 3 bases, there was a span of 15 bases. Germline V gene lookup returns CDR1 DFQATT and CDR2 SNEGSKA (reference sequence). CDR3 sequence (DNA): TGCAGTGCTAGAGACCGCAGGGACGCCAACTACGAGCAGTACTTC. It is translated as CSARDRRDANYEQYF.

This chain joins TRBV6-1 and TRBJ2-5, with 8 bases aligning to TRBD2. This CDR3 has 14 residues. V dropped 5 bases and J dropped 1; count of bases not matched to a gene: 3. The germline gives CDR1 MNHNS, CDR2 SASEGT. CDR3 bases: TGTGCCAGCAGTCAGAGCGGGAGCCAAGAGACCCAGTACTTC. Amino acid sequence: CASSQSGSQETQYF.

The chain employs TRBV9 and TRBJ2-6; D is uncertain. The V gene's germline CDR1 is SGDLS and CDR2 YYNGEE. This CDR3 comprises 17 residues. Deletions cut 1 base from V and 0 bases from J, with 11 bases between. The CDR3, as DNA: TGTGCCAGCAGCGTACGCCAGGTAGACTCTGGGGCCAACGTCCTGACTTTC. Translated, it gives CASSVRQVDSGANVLTF.

The chain joins TRBV28 to TRBJ2-1; 9 positions match TRBD1. The CDR3 runs to 17 residues. V lost 2 bases, J lost 5 bases, and 10 bases stayed unmatched. Germline V gene data show CDR1 as MDHEN and CDR2 as SYDVKM. CDR3 in amino acids: CASSLHPGQGIDNEQFF. In nucleotides, the CDR3 is TGTGCCAGCAGTTTACACCCGGGACAGGGAATAGACAATGAGCAGTTCTTC.

The CDR3 bases are TGTGCCAGCAGGGACGTGACAAGCCTTAACTATGGCTACACCTTC. This sequence encodes CASRDVTSLNYGYTF. This chain uses TRBV28 with TRBJ1-2; D is undetermined. The V gene's germline CDR1 is MDHEN and CDR2 SYDVKM. The CDR3 is 15 residues long. V was trimmed by 6 bases and J by 1 base, leaving 15 bases between them.

This clonotype was counted only a few times. The J gene is TRBJ1-4, the V gene TRBV7-9; D might be TRBD1 (5 bases). The CDR3 has 17 residues. The V and J ends lost 5 bases and 0 bases respectively, with 16 bases between them. In germline, CDR1 is SEHNR, CDR2 FQNEAQ (reference sequence). The CDR3 DNA follows: TGTGCCAGCAGCCGGCCCGGGACCCGCACAACTAATGAAAAACTGTTTTTT. It codes for CASSRPGTRTTNEKLFF.

This chain links TRBV5-1 with TRBJ2-1; D may be TRBD1 (6 bases). The V end lost 7 bases, the J end lost 8 bases, and 19 bases lay between the germline ends. CDR3 length: 14 residues. Germline V gives CDR1 SGHRS, CDR2 YFSETQ. The CDR3 DNA follows: TGCGCCAGCGGGACAAACCAGTGGGCGGATGAGCAGTTCTTC. It yields the protein CASGTNQWADEQFF.

The V gene is TRBV12-3 or TRBV12-4, the J gene TRBJ1-1; D not resolved. Trimming cost V 2 bases and J 0 bases, with 4 bases left between them. The CDR3 is 13 residues long. The CDR3 is CASSLNLNTEAFF. The CDR3 DNA sequence: TGTGCCAGCAGTTTAAATCTGAACACTGAAGCTTTCTTT.

This clonotype was seen a handful of times. The chain has TRBV12-3 or TRBV12-4 and TRBJ1-1; no clear D. The V end was cut by 2 bases, the J end by 0 bases, with 13 bases between. The CDR3 covers 16 residues. The CDR3 bases are TGTGCCAGCAGTTTAATCGTAGGAACCCTGAACACTGAAGCTTTCTTT. Its protein is CASSLIVGTLNTEAFF.

This clonotype was found a few times. The chain employs TRBV10-3 and TRBJ2-6; no clear D. Trimming shortened V by 3 bases and J by 4 bases, and 4 bases separated the two germline ends. From germline, CDR1 is ENHRY and CDR2 SYGVKD. The CDR3 has 13 amino acids. The chain's CDR3 is CAISEYGANVLTF. In DNA, the CDR3 is TGTGCCATCAGTGAATACGGGGCCAACGTCCTGACTTTC.

This clonotype occurred a few times. The gene calls are TRBV12-3 or TRBV12-4 and TRBJ1-5; D is uncertain. V was pared by 8 bases and J by 6 bases, with 23 bases between. The CDR3 covers 16 residues. DNA for the CDR3: TGTGCCAGCTGTTCCTCGGGCACCAACACCCCTCAGCCCCAGCATTTT. It is translated as CASCSSGTNTPQPQHF.

At least ten counts were recorded for this clonotype. This rearrangement joins TRBV10-3 to TRBJ2-1, with TRBD2 identical over 14 bases. Germline values: CDR1 ENHRY, CDR2 SYGVKD. With 4 bases clipped from V and 4 bases from J, the junction kept 9 bases outside the gene matches. This CDR3 comprises 18 residues. Written as DNA, the CDR3 is TGTGCCATCAGTGGGGGTCCGGGGACTAGCGGGGGATACAATGAGCAGTTCTTC. This sequence encodes CAISGGPGTSGGYNEQFF.

This clonotype has more than one count but fewer than ten. CDR3 bases: TGTGCCAGCAGTCCCATTGGGTCCTACGAGCAGTACTTC. Protein: CASSPIGSYEQYF. The rearrangement links TRBV12-3 or TRBV12-4 to TRBJ2-7; no firm D call. This CDR3 has 13 amino acids. The V gene lost 5 bases and the J gene lost 1 base, with 9 bases spanning the gap.

This clonotype has just a few counts. V gene TRBV3-1 combines with J gene TRBJ2-5, with 11 bases aligning to TRBD1. Germline CDR1 reads LGHDT; CDR2 reads YNNKEL (reference sequence). With 1 base clipped from V and 5 bases from J, the junction kept 6 bases outside the gene matches. The CDR3 runs 16 residues. The CDR3 protein is CASSQGRTGGVETQYF. As DNA, the CDR3 is TGTGCCAGCAGCCAAGGAAGGACAGGGGGCGTCGAGACCCAGTACTTC.

CDR3 residues: CASRTTPNNEQFF. The CDR3 nucleotides read TGTGCCAGCAGGACTACCCCAAACAATGAGCAGTTCTTC. The V gene is TRBV12-3 or TRBV12-4, the J gene TRBJ2-1; TRBD2 might be the D (5 bases). The CDR3 is made up of 13 amino acids. V dropped 6 bases and J dropped 5 bases, with 11 bases sitting between them.

V is TRBV3-1 and J is TRBJ2-3; 13 bases fit TRBD2. The CDR3 consists of 17 residues. The V and J ends lost 4 bases and 4 bases, in that order; junction bases with no gene match: 8. Germline V lookup: CDR1 LGHDT, CDR2 YNNKEL (reference sequence). CDR3 sequence: CASSRTSGRGAADTQYF. CDR3 bases: TGTGCCAGCAGCCGGACTAGCGGGAGAGGAGCCGCAGATACGCAGTATTTT.

This clonotype came up a few times. CDR3 coding DNA: TGTGCCCCTACAGACAGGGTGAGTCTCGAGCAGTACGTC. Translated, it gives CAPTDRVSLEQYV. This sequence joins TRBV11-2 and TRBJ2-7; 7 nucleotides agree with TRBD1. This CDR3 has 13 amino acids. Germline values: CDR1 SGHAT, CDR2 FQNNGV. V dropped 11 bases and J dropped 6; count of bases not matched to a gene: 13.

At least ten counts were recorded for this clonotype. The chain joins TRBV7-2 to TRBJ2-1; D is undetermined. The V end was cut by 5 bases, the J end by 5 bases, with 4 bases between. Per the germline V gene, CDR1 is SGHTA and CDR2 is FQGNSA. The CDR3 covers 11 residues. The CDR3 spells CASSQDNEQFF. The CDR3 DNA sequence: TGTGCCAGCAGCCAAGACAATGAGCAGTTCTTC.

This clonotype has a handful of counts. This chain's CDR3 is CASSLARDRYEQYV. The CDR3 coding sequence is TGCGCCAGCAGCTTGGCACGGGACAGGTACGAGCAGTACGTC. The chain couples TRBV5-1 to TRBJ2-7; 8 positions agree with TRBD1. The CDR3 runs to 14 residues. Germline V gene data show CDR1 as SGHRS and CDR2 as YFSETQ. J was trimmed by 4 bases and V by 0 bases; bases with no gene match: 3.